The rows below give T cell receptor beta chains drawn from one sample of a study of shared clonotypes between healthy human individuals. The assay was immunoSEQ multiplex PCR, and TCRdb's table has in-frame clones only and misses some. The table lists 550,000 to 800,000 clones, roughly 70% of them singletons. The sample taken for sequencing was memory CD4+ T cells sorted from blood. The receptor source for this set is a woman in her 30s in good health. Each CDR3 is given with its conserved first and last residue.

CDR3 protein: CASSVNRGRYEQYF
V gene: TRBV27

CDR3 protein: CASSQRRTGNTIYF
V gene: TRBV7-2

CDR3 protein: CASSSKGQPFSTNEKLFF
V gene: TRBV19

CDR3 protein: CASSQVRTSGSTDTQYF
V gene: TRBV4-1

CDR3 protein: CASSLGLAGRTDTQYF
V gene: TRBV5-6

CDR3 protein: CASKDRTDGEQFF
V gene: TRBV10-1

CDR3 protein: CASSLVKATYNEQFF
V gene: TRBV5-1

CDR3 protein: CASSITGINYGYTF
V gene: TRBV19

CDR3 protein: CASSLAGGGYNEQFF
V gene: TRBV5-1

CDR3 protein: CASSKERHNSPLHF
V gene: TRBV5-4

CDR3 protein: CASSLDQGSTEAFF
V gene: TRBV11-1

CDR3 protein: CASSYHNYEQYF
V gene: TRBV6-6

CDR3 protein: CASSYSTRGASYEQYF
V gene: TRBV6-5

CDR3 protein: CASSLNSNTEAFF
V gene: TRBV5-4

CDR3 protein: CASSSTGLSGNTIYF
V gene: TRBV5-1

CDR3 protein: CSVIFQGGNTEAFF
V gene: TRBV29-1

CDR3 protein: CASSPLAGAAGELFF
V gene: TRBV7-7

CDR3 protein: CASSLSRRGAYEQYF
V gene: TRBV27

CDR3 protein: CASSPGRGQGETQYF
V gene: TRBV5-1

CDR3 protein: CASSQGAETEAFF
V gene: TRBV18

CDR3 protein: CASSPGPGSSYEQYF
V gene: TRBV7-7

CDR3 protein: CASSLGHRSGTQYF
V gene: TRBV5-6

CDR3 protein: CASSPGGRAGEKLFF
V gene: TRBV7-3

CDR3 protein: CASRTGGSYTGELFF
V gene: TRBV6-6

CDR3 protein: CASSLGLADSYNEQFF
V gene: TRBV7-2

CDR3 protein: CASSFGRPTNEKLFF
V gene: TRBV5-1

CDR3 protein: CASSLYSGSSSAGELFF
V gene: TRBV7-9

CDR3 protein: CASSISGIPYEQYF
V gene: TRBV7-2

CDR3 protein: CASSIVQGGKNTEAFF
V gene: TRBV19

CDR3 protein: CASMSSGSNEQFF
V gene: TRBV7-9

CDR3 protein: CASSFGGSYNEKLFF
V gene: TRBV28

CDR3 protein: CASSDPFGGSSSYEQYF
V gene: TRBV6-1

CDR3 protein: CSVAGGAWVAEAFF
V gene: TRBV29-1

CDR3 protein: CASSLARGRTGELFF
V gene: TRBV5-1

CDR3 protein: CASSFHETGIAFF
V gene: TRBV6-5

CDR3 protein: CASNRQGTEAFF
V gene: TRBV6-1

CDR3 protein: CASSISRDRANTIYF
V gene: TRBV19

CDR3 protein: CASSRQPRGTGELFF
V gene: TRBV27

CDR3 protein: CASSIQGTGGLNTQYF
V gene: TRBV27

CDR3 protein: CASSLIWGPLSTEAFF
V gene: TRBV11-2

CDR3 protein: CASSSLAGGVQPQHF
V gene: TRBV28

CDR3 protein: CASSTGQGGQFF
V gene: TRBV6-5

CDR3 protein: CASSVGQVEGWGSYNEQFF
V gene: TRBV9

CDR3 protein: CASSLAAPSTYEQYF
V gene: TRBV5-1

CDR3 protein: CDWSAGSEKLFF
V gene: TRBV30

CDR3 protein: CAISDGQETQYF
V gene: TRBV10-3

CDR3 protein: CASSKRLWGPYGNTIYF
V gene: TRBV28

CDR3 protein: CASRRLAGGYEQYF
V gene: TRBV6-1

CDR3 protein: CAWSTTGVDQPQHF
V gene: TRBV30

CDR3 protein: CATSSHQGARFHEQYF
V gene: TRBV15

CDR3 protein: CASSSGRVGKTQYF
V gene: TRBV19

CDR3 protein: CAISETGEKNTEAFF
V gene: TRBV10-3

CDR3 protein: CSVHNSGNSYNEQFF
V gene: TRBV29-1

CDR3 protein: CASSPQGNQPQHF
V gene: TRBV5-1

CDR3 protein: CASSPDRELYEQYF
V gene: TRBV5-1